The source of this T cell receptor beta chain is a study of regulatory T cells in long-lasting Graves disease. For the study at large: Antithyroid drugs had been taken by newly diagnosed Graves' patients for under 3 months. Study-level points and caveats: Reduced TCR diversity was observed in persistent Graves' patients versus newly diagnosed patients.

The CDR3 spans 13 residues. CDR1 KGHDR and CDR2 SFDVKD come from the germline V gene. Time point of the sample: newly diagnosed GD, antithyroid drugs for less than 3 months. The TCR library was made from RNA that had been extracted from PBMCs in TRIzol. From each patient, around 10 milliliters of peripheral blood was drawn and collected into an EDTA anticoagulant tube. A remark on this clonotype: Its antigen is undetermined. This may stem from a read error, because a much larger clone lies one nucleotide away.

Arm-PCR of CDR3 regions with iRepertoire HTBI primers generated TCR beta libraries. TCRdb itself ran the multiplex PCR reads through MiXCR, one entry per CDR3 protein. Among hundreds of thousands of distinct CDR3 sequences listed, 16% were seen once. These data were likewise used in another study, on T cells in Graves' hyperthyroidism and ophthalmopathy. Turning to that study: Most thyroid-expanded clonotypes above 0.001 were also found in blood.

The source of this sequence is a man in his forties or fifties with Graves disease. Sequenced here: peripheral blood mononuclear cells (PBMCs), sampled at new diagnosis, from a patient treated with antithyroid drugs. This chain links TRBV24-1 with TRBJ2-3, with D possibly matching TRBD1 (5 bases). The CDR3 sequence is CVTRDISTDTQYF. The DNA of the CDR3 is TGTGTCACCAGGGATATTAGCACAGATACGCAGTATTTT.